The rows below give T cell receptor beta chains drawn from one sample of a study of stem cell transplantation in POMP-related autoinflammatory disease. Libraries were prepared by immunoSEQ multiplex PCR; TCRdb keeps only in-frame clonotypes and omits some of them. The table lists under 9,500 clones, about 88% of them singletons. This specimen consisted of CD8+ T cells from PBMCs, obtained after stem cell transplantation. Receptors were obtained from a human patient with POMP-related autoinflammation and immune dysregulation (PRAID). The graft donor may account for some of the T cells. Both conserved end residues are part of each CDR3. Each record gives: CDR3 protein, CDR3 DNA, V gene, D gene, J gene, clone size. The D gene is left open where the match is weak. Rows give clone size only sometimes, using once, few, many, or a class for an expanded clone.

CASSFPGDTQYF,TGTGCCAGCAGTTTCCCCGGGGATACGCAGTATTTT,TRBV27,.,TRBJ2-3,.
CASKFPGTSNTEAFF,TGTGCCAGCAAGTTTCCCGGGACATCGAACACTGAAGCTTTCTTT,TRBV2,.,TRBJ1-1,.
CATSGAGDADTQYF,TGTGCCACCAGTGGTGCAGGGGATGCAGATACGCAGTATTTT,TRBV24-1,.,TRBJ2-3,once
CASSSRTSGRRDTQYF,TGTGCCAGTAGTTCTCGGACTAGCGGGAGAAGAGATACGCAGTATTTT,TRBV19,TRBD2,TRBJ2-3,.
CASSLIAGDREQFF,TGTGCCAGCAGTTTAATAGCCGGTGACAGAGAGCAGTTCTTC,TRBV28,.,TRBJ2-1,.
CASSATTGQPYNEQFF,TGTGCCAGCAGCGCAACAACGGGACAACCCTACAATGAGCAGTTCTTC,TRBV11-2,.,TRBJ2-1,.
CASSQGLNEKLFF,TGTGCCAGCAGCCAGGGCCTTAATGAAAAACTGTTTTTT,TRBV3-1/TRBV3-2,.,TRBJ1-4,.
CSVEGRRDEQYF,TGCAGCGTTGAAGGGCGAAGGGACGAGCAGTACTTC,TRBV29-1,.,TRBJ2-7,.
CASSRAGAYEQYF,TGCGCCAGCAGCCGAGCGGGAGCCTACGAGCAGTACTTC,TRBV4-1,TRBD2,TRBJ2-7,.
CASSLSSNQPQHF,TGTGCCAGCAGTTTATCTAGCAATCAGCCCCAGCATTTT,TRBV27,.,TRBJ1-5,.
CASSFWRQPQHF,TGTGCCAGCAGCTTTTGGCGTCAGCCCCAGCATTTT,TRBV13,.,TRBJ1-5,.
CASSNLEDRSNTEAFF,TGTGCCAGCAGCAACTTAGAGGACAGGTCGAACACTGAAGCTTTCTTT,TRBV21-1,.,TRBJ1-1,.
CASSQEDGTNQPQHF,TGTGCCAGCAGCCAAGAGGACGGCACTAATCAGCCCCAGCATTTT,TRBV4-2,.,TRBJ1-5,.
CATCPGTLNEKLFF,TGTGCCACGTGCCCCGGGACACTTAATGAAAAACTGTTTTTT,TRBV10-3,.,TRBJ1-4,.
CACTTGSGANVLTF,TGTGCCTGCACTACTGGCTCTGGGGCCAACGTCCTGACTTTC,TRBV30,.,TRBJ2-6,.
CASSLFYEQYF,TGTGCCAGCAGCTTATTCTACGAGCAGTACTTC,TRBV11-2,.,TRBJ2-7,.
CASSPRQGEETQYF,TGCGCCAGCAGCCCGCGACAGGGGGAAGAGACCCAGTACTTC,TRBV4-1,TRBD1,TRBJ2-5,.
CASSTDSCYEQYF,TGTGCCAGCAGCACGGACAGCTGTTACGAGCAGTACTTC,TRBV21-1,.,TRBJ2-7,.
CASSSGQEETQYF,TGCGCCAGCAGCTCCGGACAGGAGGAGACCCAGTACTTC,TRBV4-1,TRBD1,TRBJ2-5,.
CASSTGQLEAFF,TGTGCCAGCAGTACGGGACAGCTTGAAGCTTTCTTT,TRBV12-3/TRBV12-4,TRBD1,TRBJ1-1,.
CASSLGEPSPLHF,TGTGCCAGCAGCTTGGGTGAACCTTCCCCCCTCCACTTT,TRBV5-6,.,TRBJ1-6,medium-sized
CASSSVTSPNTGELFF,TGTGCCAGCAGTTCCGTGACTAGCCCTAACACCGGGGAGCTGTTTTTT,TRBV6-6,TRBD2,TRBJ2-2,.